The 15 T cell receptor beta chains below come from one sample, sequenced in a study of blood T cell repertoires in COVID-19. Only in-frame clones appear in the TCRdb table, and some are missing; sequencing was by immunoSEQ multiplex PCR. The top ten hold approximately 34% of the sample, which has roughly 92,000 clones, around 80% seen once. The sample consisted of peripheral blood. The receptors originated from a woman over 75 with active or convalescent COVID-19.

The V call is TRBV29-1, the J call TRBJ2-1; tentatively, D is TRBD1 (7 bases). The CDR3 length is 14 residues. Trimming cost V 6 bases and J 9 bases, with 21 bases left between them. Germline CDR1 reads SQVTM; CDR2 reads ANQGSEA. CDR3 coding DNA: TGCAGCGTCGGGGGCCCGACAGGGAGGACTGAGCAGTTCTTC. Its protein is CSVGGPTGRTEQFF.

The chain carries TRBV6-2 or TRBV6-3 and TRBJ1-1; D uncertain. From germline, CDR1 is MNHEY and CDR2 SVGEGT. Trimming left V 2 bases short and J 8 bases short, with 12 bases between. This CDR3 is 13 amino acids long. The CDR3 bases are TGTGCCAGCAGTTACCTTGGCCCAGTCGAAGCTTTCTTT. It specifies CASSYLGPVEAFF.

The chain links TRBV29-1 to TRBJ1-2, with 7 positions matching TRBD1. Germline values: CDR1 SQVTM, CDR2 ANQGSEA. The CDR3 extends over 14 amino acids. V lost 1 base and J lost 8; bases outside the gene matches: 10. The CDR3 region is CSVEVLGVTGGYTF. The CDR3 DNA reads as TGCAGCGTTGAAGTGCTCGGTGTGACAGGGGGCTACACCTTC.

The chain employs TRBV11-3 and TRBJ2-3; 8 nucleotides line up with TRBD2. Germline V gives CDR1 SGHNT, CDR2 YENEEA. The CDR3 is made up of 16 amino acids. After removal of 5 bases from V and 4 bases from J, the junction contained 11 bases not matched to a gene. CDR3 residues: CASSGRFSGAADTQYF. In nucleotides, the CDR3 is TGTGCCAGCAGCGGCAGGTTTAGCGGGGCCGCAGATACGCAGTATTTT.

The V gene is TRBV2, the J gene TRBJ1-2; D possibly corresponds to TRBD1 (5 bases). V lost 0 bases and J lost 5, with 19 bases in between. Germline values: CDR1 SNHLY, CDR2 FYNNEI. The CDR3 has 17 residues. CDR3: CASSEAPPAAGGYGYTF. The DNA of the CDR3 is TGTGCCAGCAGTGAAGCGCCCCCCGCGGCCGGGGGGTATGGCTACACCTTC.

This clone came up a few times. The chain is built from TRBV5-1 and TRBJ2-7; maybe TRBD2 (6 bases). Trimming cost V 1 base and J 0 bases, with 8 bases left between them. Germline CDR1 and CDR2: SGHRS and YFSETQ. This CDR3 has 14 amino acids. Written as DNA, the CDR3 is TGCGCCAGCAGCTTGTACGGGAGCTCCTACGAGCAGTACTTC. Translating it yields CASSLYGSSYEQYF.

This chain links TRBV4-1 with TRBJ1-2; D is perhaps TRBD1 (5 bases). Germline V gene sequence: CDR1 MGHRA, CDR2 YSYEKL. This CDR3 is 15 amino acids long. With 3 bases removed from V and 9 bases from J, the gap between germline ends came to 20 bases. The DNA of the CDR3 is TGCGCCAGCAGCCAGGACCGGGGGTTGTCGTCCCGCTACACCTTC. This translates into CASSQDRGLSSRYTF.

CDR3 nucleotide sequence: TGTGCCAGCAGCCCCCCAGGCTACCAATACAATGAGCAGTTCTTC. Translating it yields CASSPPGYQYNEQFF. V and J are TRBV3-1 (or the pseudogene TRBV3-2) and TRBJ2-1, with D uncertain. The CDR3 loop spans 15 amino acids. V lost 4 bases, J lost 4 bases, and 14 bases lay in between. Germline V gene data show CDR1 as LGHDT and CDR2 as YNNKEL (reference sequence).

V is TRBV5-1 and J is TRBJ2-2; possibly TRBD1 for D (5 bases). The CDR3 covers 14 residues. V was clipped by 4 bases and J by 1 base, with 8 bases between them. Germline V gene data show CDR1 as SGHRS and CDR2 as YFSETQ. The CDR3, as DNA: TGCGCCAGCAGCCCCGGACAGAACACCGGGGAGCTGTTTTTT. Translating gives CASSPGQNTGELFF.

This chain connects TRBV3-1 (or the pseudogene TRBV3-2) to TRBJ2-1; no reliable D call. Trimming removed 4 bases from V and 5 bases from J, with 3 bases in between. Germline assignment: CDR1 LGHDT and CDR2 YNNKEL (reference sequence). The length of the CDR3 is 11 residues. The CDR3 loop reads CASSLNNEQFF. The CDR3 DNA is TGTGCCAGCAGCCTAAACAATGAGCAGTTCTTC.

The J gene is TRBJ2-7, the V gene TRBV4-3; D ambiguous. The CDR3 totals 13 residues. The V end lost 0 bases, the J end lost 9 bases, and 12 bases lay between the germline ends. Looked up from germline, CDR1 is LGHNA and CDR2 is YSLEER. In nucleotides, the CDR3 is TGCGCCAGCAGCCAAGACGCAGGTTTGCGGCAGTACTTC. It encodes CASSQDAGLRQYF.

The rearrangement links TRBV28 to TRBJ2-7; 9 bases agree with TRBD1. This CDR3 has 14 residues. V lost 2 bases and J lost 5; bases outside the gene matches: 4. Germline CDR1 MDHEN, CDR2 SYDVKM. CDR3 in DNA: TGTGCCAGCAGTTTAGTACAGGGGGCCCACGAGCAGTACTTC. It translates to CASSLVQGAHEQYF.

V usage is TRBV30 and J usage is TRBJ1-2; weak D call: TRBD1 (6 bases). The V end was cut by 5 bases, the J end by 3 bases, with 25 bases between. The CDR3 is 17 residues long. The V gene's germline CDR1 is GTSNPN and CDR2 SVGIG (reference sequence). The CDR3 loop is CAWAHRVYTPLYYGYTF. For the CDR3, the DNA is TGTGCCTGGGCCCACAGGGTCTACACCCCCCTGTACTATGGCTACACCTTC.

V is TRBV6-5 and J is TRBJ1-6; the D is unclear. This CDR3 region has 14 residues. Per germline, CDR1 MNHEY and CDR2 SVGAGI. V was pared by 6 bases and J by 5 bases, with 11 bases between. The CDR3 bases are TGTGCCAGCAGCGGGGTGGGTAATAATTCACCCCTCCACTTT. It codes for CASSGVGNNSPLHF.

This chain links TRBV5-4 with TRBJ2-3; D unresolved. This CDR3 region has 13 residues. V was clipped by 2 bases and J by 4 bases, with 8 bases between them. CDR1 SGHNT and CDR2 YYREEE come from the germline V gene (reference sequence). The CDR3: CASSLGEADTQYF. The DNA for the CDR3 is TGTGCCAGCAGCTTAGGCGAGGCAGATACGCAGTATTTT.